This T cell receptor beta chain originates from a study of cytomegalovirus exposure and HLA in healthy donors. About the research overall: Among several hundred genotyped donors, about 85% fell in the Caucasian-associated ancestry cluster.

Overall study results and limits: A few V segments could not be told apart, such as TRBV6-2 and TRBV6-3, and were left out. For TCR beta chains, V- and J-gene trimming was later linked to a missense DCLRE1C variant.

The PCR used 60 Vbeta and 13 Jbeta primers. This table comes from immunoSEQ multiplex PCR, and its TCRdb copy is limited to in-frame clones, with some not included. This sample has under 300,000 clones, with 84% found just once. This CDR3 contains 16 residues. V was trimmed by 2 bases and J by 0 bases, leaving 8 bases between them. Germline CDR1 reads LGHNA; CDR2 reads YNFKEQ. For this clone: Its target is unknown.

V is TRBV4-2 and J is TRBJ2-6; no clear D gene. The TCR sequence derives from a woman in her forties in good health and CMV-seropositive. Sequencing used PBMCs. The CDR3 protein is CASSQMADSGANVLTF. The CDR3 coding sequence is TGTGCCAGCAGCCAAATGGCAGACTCTGGGGCCAACGTCCTGACTTTC.